This passage covers 5 T cell receptor beta chains from one sample sequenced in a study of blood T cell repertoires in COVID-19. Sequencing was performed with immunoSEQ multiplex PCR; in TCRdb, only in-frame clones are kept and a portion is missing. Here the sample spans about 320,000 clones, 87% being singletons. The sample comprised PBMCs or T cells enriched from blood (not recorded which). The receptors here all came from a woman aged 25 to 39 who had recovered from COVID-19.

The chain employs TRBV7-3 and TRBJ1-3; D unclear. V lost 0 bases and J lost 3, with 9 bases in between. Germline V gives CDR1 SGHTA, CDR2 FQGTGA. This CDR3 region has 15 residues. The CDR3 DNA reads as TGTGCCAGCAGCTTAACATCTCCAGGTGGAAACACCATATATTTT. This sequence encodes CASSLTSPGGNTIYF.

This sequence joins TRBV6-5 and TRBJ1-3; TRBD1 might be the D (6 bases). In germline, CDR1 is MNHEY, CDR2 SVGAGI. The V end lost 0 bases, the J end lost 4 bases, and 13 bases lay between the germline ends. This CDR3 has 16 residues. CDR3 nucleotides: TGTGCCAGCAGTTACTCTGGCAGGGGCCGCGGAAACACCATATATTTT. This translates into CASSYSGRGRGNTIYF.

The V call is TRBV4-1, the J call TRBJ1-2, with TRBD1 as a possible D gene (5 bases). With 1 base removed from V and 7 bases from J, the gap between germline ends came to 7 bases. The CDR3 sequence is 12 residues long. Germline loops: CDR1 MGHRA, CDR2 YSYEKL. The DNA for the CDR3 is TGCGCCAGCAGCCAAGGGACACTTGGCTACACCTTC. Protein product: CASSQGTLGYTF.

The J gene is TRBJ1-1, the V gene TRBV3-1 (or the pseudogene TRBV3-2), with no clear D. This CDR3 is 11 amino acids long. Between the trimmed V and J ends, which lost 3 bases and 7 bases, there was a span of 6 bases. Germline V gene sequence: CDR1 LGHDT, CDR2 YNNKEL (reference sequence). CDR3 amino acids: CASSHGSEAFF. The CDR3 nucleotides are TGTGCCAGCAGCCACGGGAGTGAAGCTTTCTTT.

The rearrangement links TRBV20-1 to TRBJ2-1, with 9 bases identical to TRBD1. Germline CDR1 and CDR2: DFQATT and SNEGSKA (reference sequence). V lost 3 bases to trimming and J lost 2 bases; unmatched junction nucleotides: 2. This CDR3 is built from 14 residues. This chain's CDR3 is CSASTGGPYNEQFF. CDR3 nucleotide sequence: TGCAGTGCTAGTACAGGGGGCCCCTACAATGAGCAGTTCTTC.